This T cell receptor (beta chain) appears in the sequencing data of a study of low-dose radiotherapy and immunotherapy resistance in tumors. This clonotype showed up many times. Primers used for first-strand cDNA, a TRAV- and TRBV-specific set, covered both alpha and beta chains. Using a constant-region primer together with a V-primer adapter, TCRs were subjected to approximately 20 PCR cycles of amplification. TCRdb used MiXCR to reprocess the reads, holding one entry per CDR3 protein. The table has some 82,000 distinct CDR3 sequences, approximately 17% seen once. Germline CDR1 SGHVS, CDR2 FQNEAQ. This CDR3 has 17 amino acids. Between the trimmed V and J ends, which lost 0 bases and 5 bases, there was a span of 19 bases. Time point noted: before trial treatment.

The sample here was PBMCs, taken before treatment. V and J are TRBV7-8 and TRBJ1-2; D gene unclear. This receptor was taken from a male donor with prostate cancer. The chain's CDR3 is CASSLAMATSGLYGYTF. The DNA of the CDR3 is TGTGCCAGCAGCTTAGCGATGGCAACCAGTGGTCTATATGGCTACACCTTC.